This is a list of T cell receptor beta chains from one sample in a study of blood T cells in healthy people across ages. TCRdb independently ran MiXCR on the 5' RACE reads; one entry per CDR3 protein. The profile shows about 970,000 distinct CDR3 sequences, just over 50% of them singletons. The sequenced sample consisted of blood. The origin of the receptors is a woman in her fifties or sixties in good health. Both conserved end residues are part of each CDR3. Fields, in order: V gene, J gene, CDR3 protein.

V: TRBV7-9; J: TRBJ1-1; CDR3: CASSLGGYQNTEAFF
V: TRBV13; J: TRBJ2-7; CDR3: CASSLGRTGKSEQYF
V: TRBV7-3; J: TRBJ1-1; CDR3: CASSQSGTEAFF
V: TRBV20-1; J: TRBJ2-3; CDR3: CSAIELAGAKDTQYF
V: TRBV12-3/TRBV12-4; J: TRBJ2-5; CDR3: CASTLLTGAETQYF
V: TRBV29-1; J: TRBJ2-7; CDR3: CSVVSPEQYF
V: TRBV29-1; J: TRBJ2-5; CDR3: CSVDRGIAETQYF
V: TRBV6-5; J: TRBJ2-5; CDR3: CATNGLAVPTDQYF
V: TRBV4-1; J: TRBJ2-7; CDR3: CASSQLAPSEQYF
V: TRBV12-3/TRBV12-4; J: TRBJ1-2; CDR3: CASSSTGTGYGYTF
V: TRBV12-3/TRBV12-4; J: TRBJ2-1; CDR3: CASPPVSGLAHNEQFF
V: TRBV7-2; J: TRBJ2-1; CDR3: CASSISGRGNEQFF
V: TRBV20-1; J: TRBJ1-6; CDR3: CSATLMPPLHF
V: TRBV5-1; J: TRBJ2-6; CDR3: CASSGYGANVLTF
V: TRBV18; J: TRBJ2-7; CDR3: CASSLTSGPSYEQYF
V: TRBV23-1; J: TRBJ2-3; CDR3: CASSQSGADRVVTDTQYF
V: TRBV29-1; J: -; CDR3: CSVTGALSSYNEQYF
V: TRBV20-1; J: TRBJ1-2; CDR3: CSGAENYGYTF
V: TRBV29-1; J: TRBJ2-1; CDR3: CSGRTGGSSYNEQFF
V: TRBV15; J: TRBJ2-1; CDR3: CATSGDRVAGGTGQFF
V: TRBV6-2/TRBV6-3; J: TRBJ2-5; CDR3: CASSLYSGKSYNEQYF
V: TRBV24-1; J: TRBJ2-3; CDR3: CATSDARVAGTATDTQYF
V: TRBV6-5; J: TRBJ2-7; CDR3: CASSRTGANYEQYF
V: TRBV20-1; J: TRBJ2-1; CDR3: CSARYRGGSYNEQFF
V: TRBV20-1; J: TRBJ2-1; CDR3: CSAYPGLASNEQFF
V: TRBV20-1; J: TRBJ1-1; CDR3: CSASQPGGRSAFF
V: TRBV27; J: TRBJ2-3; CDR3: CASRTLGLAVTDTQYF
V: TRBV18; J: TRBJ2-4; CDR3: CASSPTSGRSKNIQYF
V: TRBV10-3; J: TRBJ2-1; CDR3: CAISDPGEGTYNEQFF
V: TRBV7-2; J: TRBJ2-7; CDR3: CASSLEGSRYEQYF
V: TRBV4-3; J: TRBJ2-3; CDR3: CASSQNSLVAGADTQYF
V: TRBV6-2/TRBV6-3; J: TRBJ2-1; CDR3: CASSFVTLSWQFF
V: TRBV6-6; J: TRBJ2-7; CDR3: CASTDPGQGTYEQYF
V: TRBV4-3; J: TRBJ1-2; CDR3: CASAASHEEGVYGYTF
V: TRBV27; J: TRBJ2-3; CDR3: CASSPGTSGTPLTDTQYF
V: TRBV12-3/TRBV12-4; J: TRBJ2-1; CDR3: CASSPRSGGYNEQFF
V: TRBV20-1; J: TRBJ1-2; CDR3: CSARAEAGYGYTF
V: TRBV25-1; J: TRBJ2-1; CDR3: CASSEYMGQGFDEQFF
V: TRBV20-1; J: TRBJ2-7; CDR3: CSATGGGSYEQYF
V: TRBV2; J: TRBJ2-3; CDR3: CASRLTSARTDTHYF
V: TRBV20-1; J: TRBJ2-2; CDR3: CSVSGRNTGELFF
V: TRBV28; J: TRBJ2-7; CDR3: CASSWKGGWMVEQYF
V: TRBV7-2; J: TRBJ2-5; CDR3: CASSVTRDCEQYF
V: TRBV20-1; J: TRBJ2-7; CDR3: CSARDVRGEYF
V: TRBV12-3/TRBV12-4; J: TRBJ2-1; CDR3: CASSFEVGHASGRENEQFF
V: TRBV5-1; J: -; CDR3: CASTVGQGGYNEQYF
V: TRBV20-1; J: TRBJ1-2; CDR3: CSAPMTGTNYGYTF
V: TRBV20-1; J: -; CDR3: CSAIVAGGYNEQYF